These 5 T cell receptor beta chains were all obtained from the same sample, sequenced in a study of shared clonotypes between healthy human individuals. Repertoires were generated with immunoSEQ multiplex PCR, while TCRdb's copy carries only in-frame clones and drops some. The sample records 2 million to 2.5 million clones, nearly 97% being singletons. Specimen: naive CD4+ T cells sorted from blood. Specified subset: CD45RA+ positively selected. These receptors were taken from a man aged 18 to 30 in good health.

This chain links TRBV29-1 with TRBJ2-6, with D tentatively TRBD2 (6 bases). The germline V gene encodes CDR1 SQVTM and CDR2 ANQGSEA. The CDR3 sequence is 13 residues long. V lost 7 bases to trimming and J lost 2 bases, with 9 bases between them. CDR3 residues: CSGRATGANVLTF. As DNA, the CDR3 is TGCAGCGGGAGGGCGACTGGGGCCAACGTCCTGACTTTC.

The chain recombines TRBV7-9 with TRBJ1-1, with D possibly being TRBD1 (5 bases). The V and J ends lost 1 base and 7 bases respectively, with 13 bases between them. The CDR3 consists of 14 residues. Germline CDR1 is SEHNR and CDR2 is FQNEAQ (reference sequence). The CDR3 coding sequence is TGTGCCAGCAGCTTAGACGGCGGGGGGATTGAAGCTTTCTTT. This encodes CASSLDGGGIEAFF.

This chain joins TRBV30 and TRBJ1-1; tentatively, D is TRBD1 (5 bases). This CDR3 region has 12 residues. Trimming left V 7 bases short and J 5 bases short, with 14 bases between. CDR1 and CDR2 (germline): GTSNPN, SVGIG (reference sequence). The CDR3 sequence is CASRVGGTEAFF. Written as DNA, the CDR3 is TGTGCCTCCAGGGTAGGAGGGACTGAAGCTTTCTTT.

The J gene is TRBJ1-1, the V gene TRBV5-1; D is undetermined. The germline gives CDR1 SGHRS, CDR2 YFSETQ. Trimming removed 0 bases from V and 6 bases from J, with 12 bases in between. The CDR3 has 14 amino acids. For the CDR3, the DNA is TGCGCCAGCAGCTTGGACGCCTGGTCGGCTGAAGCTTTCTTT. Amino acid sequence: CASSLDAWSAEAFF.

This sequence joins TRBV28 and TRBJ1-3; 8 bases align to TRBD1. Germline CDR1 MDHEN, CDR2 SYDVKM. V lost 5 bases and J lost 0; bases outside the gene matches: 3. The CDR3 length is 15 residues. The CDR3 nucleotides read TGTGCCAGCAGTATGGGACAGGACTCTGGAAACACCATATATTTT. Protein product: CASSMGQDSGNTIYF.